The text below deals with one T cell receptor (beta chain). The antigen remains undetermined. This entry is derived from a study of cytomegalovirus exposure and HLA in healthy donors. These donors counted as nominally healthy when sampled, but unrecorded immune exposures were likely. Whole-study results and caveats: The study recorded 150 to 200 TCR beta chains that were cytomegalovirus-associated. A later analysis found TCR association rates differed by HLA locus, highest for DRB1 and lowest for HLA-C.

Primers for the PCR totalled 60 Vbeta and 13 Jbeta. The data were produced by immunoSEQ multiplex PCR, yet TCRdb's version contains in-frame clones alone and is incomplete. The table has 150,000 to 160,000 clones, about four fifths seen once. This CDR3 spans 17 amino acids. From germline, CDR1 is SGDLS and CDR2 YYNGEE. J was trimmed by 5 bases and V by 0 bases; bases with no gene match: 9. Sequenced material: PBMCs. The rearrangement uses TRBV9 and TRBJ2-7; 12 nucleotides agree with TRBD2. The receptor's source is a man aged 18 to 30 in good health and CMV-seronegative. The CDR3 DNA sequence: TGTGCCAGCAGCGTAGGGCTAGCGGGGGGGTTGATGGACGAGCAGTACTTC. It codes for CASSVGLAGGLMDEQYF. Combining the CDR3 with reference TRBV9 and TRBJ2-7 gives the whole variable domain DSGVTQTPKHLITATGQRVTLRCSPRSGDLSVYWYQQSLDQGLQFLIQYYNGEERAKGNILERFSAQQFPDLHSELNLSSLELGDSALYFCASSVGLAGGLMDEQYFGPGTRLTVT.